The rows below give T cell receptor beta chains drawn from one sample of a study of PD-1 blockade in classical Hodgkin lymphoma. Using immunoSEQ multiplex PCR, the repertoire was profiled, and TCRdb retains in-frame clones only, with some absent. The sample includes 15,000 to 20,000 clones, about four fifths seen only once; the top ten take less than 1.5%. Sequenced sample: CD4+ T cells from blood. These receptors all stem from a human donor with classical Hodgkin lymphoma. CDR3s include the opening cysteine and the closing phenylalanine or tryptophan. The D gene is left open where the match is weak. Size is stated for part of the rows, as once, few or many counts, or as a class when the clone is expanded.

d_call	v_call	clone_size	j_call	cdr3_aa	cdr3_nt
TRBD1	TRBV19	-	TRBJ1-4	CASSRVPDRLNEKLFF	TGTGCCAGTAGTCGCGTCCCGGACAGGCTTAATGAAAAACTGTTTTTT
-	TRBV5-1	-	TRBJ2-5	CASSLEVGERKTQYF	TGCGCCAGCAGCTTGGAAGTGGGAGAGAGGAAGACCCAGTACTTC
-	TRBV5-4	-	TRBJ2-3	CASSLGQLDTQYF	TGTGCCAGCAGCTTGGGACAGCTAGATACGCAGTATTTT
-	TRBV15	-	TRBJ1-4	CATSPGGDEKLFF	TGTGCCACCAGCCCCGGCGGTGATGAAAAACTGTTTTTT
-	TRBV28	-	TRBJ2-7	CASRTRLLGGQYF	TGTGCCAGCAGGACGAGACTCCTGGGGGGGCAATACTTC
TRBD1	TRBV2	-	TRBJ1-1	CASTDRGRGTEAFF	TGTGCCAGCACAGACAGGGGGCGCGGGACTGAAGCTTTCTTT
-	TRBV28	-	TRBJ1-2	CASSPPNGPGYTF	TGTGCCAGCAGTCCCCCGAACGGGCCCGGCTACACCTTC
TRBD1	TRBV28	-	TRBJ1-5	CASGTGNSQPQHF	TGTGCCAGTGGGACAGGTAATAGTCAGCCCCAGCATTTT
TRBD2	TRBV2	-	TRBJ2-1	CASIASRTSGLNEQFF	TGTGCCAGCATTGCATCAAGGACTAGCGGCTTGAATGAGCAGTTCTTC
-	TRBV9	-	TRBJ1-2	CASSVDPAGYTF	TGTGCCAGCAGCGTGGATCCCGCTGGCTACACCTTC
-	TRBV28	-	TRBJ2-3	CASSLSFTDTQYF	TGTGCCAGCAGTTTATCCTTCACAGATACGCAGTATTTT
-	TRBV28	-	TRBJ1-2	CASSVSPGGFLGYTF	TGTGCCAGCAGTGTTTCCCCGGGAGGGTTTCTTGGCTACACCTTC
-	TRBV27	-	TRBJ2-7	CASSLGLTYEQYF	TGTGCCAGCAGTTTGGGGCTAACCTACGAGCAGTACTTC
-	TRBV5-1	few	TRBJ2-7	CASSLEAGRSYEQYF	TGCGCCAGCAGCTTGGAGGCAGGCCGCTCCTACGAGCAGTACTTC
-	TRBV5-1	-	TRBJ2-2	CASSPGDFTGELFF	TGCGCCAGCAGCCCGGGGGACTTTACCGGGGAGCTGTTTTTT
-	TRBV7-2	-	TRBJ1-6	CASSKEIFLHF	TGTGCCAGCAGCAAAGAGATTTTTCTCCACTTT
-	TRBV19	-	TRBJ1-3	CASNTDSGNTIYF	TGTGCCAGTAACACAGACTCTGGAAACACCATATATTTT
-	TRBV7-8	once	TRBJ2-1	CASSTDSFKGQFF	TGTGCCAGCAGCACCGACTCTTTCAAGGGGCAGTTCTTC
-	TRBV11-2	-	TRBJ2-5	CASSLSRDWGLAETQYF	TGTGCCAGCAGCTTGTCTCGTGATTGGGGACTCGCGGAGACCCAGTACTTC
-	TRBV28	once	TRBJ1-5	CASSFGPTVSNQPQHF	TGTGCCAGCAGTTTCGGACCGACCGTAAGCAATCAGCCCCAGCATTTT
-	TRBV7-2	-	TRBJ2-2	CASSPEWGGELFF	TGTGCCAGCAGCCCGGAGTGGGGCGGGGAGCTGTTTTTT
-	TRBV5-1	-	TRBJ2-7	CASSLGRDPYEQYF	TGCGCCAGCAGCTTGGGAAGAGACCCCTACGAGCAGTACTTC
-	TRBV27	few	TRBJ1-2	CASSLRGENGYTF	TGTGCCAGCAGTTTACGGGGGGAGAATGGCTACACCTTC
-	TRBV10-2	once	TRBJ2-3	CASRLTGSTDTQYF	TGCGCCAGCAGGCTCACTGGATCCACAGATACGCAGTATTTT
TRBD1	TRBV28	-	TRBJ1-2	CASSLGQAYGYTF	TGTGCCAGCAGTTTAGGACAGGCCTATGGCTACACCTTC
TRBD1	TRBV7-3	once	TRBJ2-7	CASSKQTGQYEQYF	TGTGCCAGCAGCAAACAGACAGGGCAATACGAGCAGTACTTC
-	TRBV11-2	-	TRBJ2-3	CASSLGPFTDTQYF	TGTGCCAGCAGCTTAGGCCCGTTCACAGATACGCAGTATTTT
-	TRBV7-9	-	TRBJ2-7	CASSTSPPGREQYF	TGTGCCAGCAGCACGAGCCCCCCGGGGCGCGAGCAGTACTTC
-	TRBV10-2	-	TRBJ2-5	CASSRGEETQYF	TGCGCCAGCAGCCGGGGCGAAGAGACCCAGTACTTC
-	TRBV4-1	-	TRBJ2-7	CASSQAAVGSYEQYF	TGCGCCAGCAGCCAAGCGGCCGTAGGCTCCTACGAGCAGTACTTC
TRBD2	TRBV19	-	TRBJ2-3	CASSMGGLAGSDTQYF	TGTGCCAGTAGTATGGGGGGACTAGCGGGTTCAGATACGCAGTATTTT
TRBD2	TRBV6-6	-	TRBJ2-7	CASSYSLREGYEQYF	TGTGCCAGCAGTTACTCGTTACGGGAGGGATACGAGCAGTACTTC
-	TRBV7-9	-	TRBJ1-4	CASSLDAGGGEKLFF	TGTGCCAGCAGCTTAGACGCCGGAGGCGGTGAAAAACTGTTTTTT
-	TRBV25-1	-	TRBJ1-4	CASSPGTVEKLFF	TGTGCCAGCAGTCCAGGGACGGTTGAAAAACTGTTTTTT
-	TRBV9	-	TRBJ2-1	CASNGGRSSYNEQFF	TGTGCCAGCAATGGCGGACGTAGCTCCTACAATGAGCAGTTCTTC
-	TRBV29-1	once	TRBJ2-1	CSVEGLTYNEQFF	TGCAGCGTTGAAGGACTAACTTACAATGAGCAGTTCTTC
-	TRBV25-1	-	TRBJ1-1	CASTTGGSGAFF	TGTGCCAGTACGACAGGTGGGTCGGGAGCTTTCTTT
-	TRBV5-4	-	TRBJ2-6	CASSLVGGTGANVLTF	TGTGCCAGCAGCTTGGTGGGCGGGACTGGGGCCAACGTCCTGACTTTC
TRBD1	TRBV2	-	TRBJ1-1	CASSADRVNTEAFF	TGTGCCAGCAGTGCAGACAGGGTGAACACTGAAGCTTTCTTT
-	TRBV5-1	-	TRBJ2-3	CASSLVGAVTDTQYF	TGCGCCAGCAGCTTGGTAGGAGCCGTAACAGATACGCAGTATTTT
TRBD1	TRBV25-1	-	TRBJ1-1	CASREGQGAIATEAFF	TGTGCCAGCAGAGAGGGACAGGGGGCAATAGCGACTGAAGCTTTCTTT
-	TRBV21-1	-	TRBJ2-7	CASSMNGSYEQYF	TGTGCCAGCAGCATGAACGGCTCCTACGAGCAGTACTTC
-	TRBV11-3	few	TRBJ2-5	CASSFGRGVEETQYF	TGTGCCAGCAGCTTCGGCAGGGGAGTTGAAGAGACCCAGTACTTC
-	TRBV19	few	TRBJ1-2	CASSTTGLYGYTF	TGTGCCAGTAGTACGACAGGCCTCTATGGCTACACCTTC
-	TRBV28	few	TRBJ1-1	CASSLLPNTEAFF	TGTGCCAGCAGTTTATTACCGAACACTGAAGCTTTCTTT
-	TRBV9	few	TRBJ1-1	CASSVVQDYTEAFF	TGTGCCAGCAGCGTAGTACAGGATTACACTGAAGCTTTCTTT
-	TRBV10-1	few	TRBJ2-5	CASSDTGRETQYF	TGCGCCAGCAGTGACACAGGGAGGGAGACCCAGTACTTC
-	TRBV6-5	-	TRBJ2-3	CASRPGWGTDTQYF	TGTGCCAGCAGGCCAGGGTGGGGGACAGATACGCAGTATTTT
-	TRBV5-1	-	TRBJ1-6	CASSFGRIEHNSPLHF	TGCGCCAGCAGCTTCGGGAGAATTGAACATAATTCACCCCTCCACTTT
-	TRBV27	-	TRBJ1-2	CASSLSLETDRFYGYTF	TGTGCCAGCAGTTTATCCCTAGAAACGGACAGATTCTATGGCTACACCTTC
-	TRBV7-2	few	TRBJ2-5	CASSQGLQETQYF	TGTGCCAGCAGCCAGGGACTCCAAGAGACCCAGTACTTC
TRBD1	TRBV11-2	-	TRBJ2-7	CASSLPGQGRANPYEQYF	TGTGCCAGCAGCTTACCGGGACAGGGACGAGCAAACCCCTACGAGCAGTACTTC
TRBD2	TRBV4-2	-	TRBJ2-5	CASSQPGLAGVDGRAQYF	TGTGCCAGCAGCCAACCCGGGCTAGCGGGAGTGGACGGTAGGGCCCAGTACTTC
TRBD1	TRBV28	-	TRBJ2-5	CASSFTDREGETQYF	TGTGCCAGCAGTTTTACCGACAGGGAAGGGGAGACCCAGTACTTC
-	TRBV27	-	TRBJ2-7	CASSPSVGGLYEQYF	TGTGCCAGCAGTCCCTCAGTTGGAGGGCTCTACGAGCAGTACTTC
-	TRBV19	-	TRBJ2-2	CATASGNTGELFF	TGTGCCACCGCAAGCGGTAACACCGGGGAGCTGTTTTTT
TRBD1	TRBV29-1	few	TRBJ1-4	CSVEEDRAGEKLFF	TGCAGCGTTGAGGAAGACAGGGCAGGTGAAAAACTGTTTTTT